The 27 T cell receptor beta chains in this list originate from one sample, sequenced in a study of T cell repertoires in aging, cancer and after chemotherapy. TRB rearrangements spanning V, D and J were amplified using mixed TRB-A/B primers. MiXCR, applied by TCRdb to the multiplex PCR reads, yields one record per CDR3 protein. This sample has 9,500 or so distinct CDR3 sequences, with 25% to 40% found just once. Amplification of TCR beta used genomic DNA extracted from peripheral blood. The sequenced material came from blood. The receptors were gathered from a human donor in good health.

The rearrangement joins TRBV5-5 to TRBJ2-7; D is unclear. V was shortened by 4 bases and J by 3 bases, with 17 bases between the two germline ends. There are 15 residues in the CDR3. CDR1 and CDR2 (germline): SGHKS, YYEKEE (reference sequence). This CDR3 is CASSPGVLPGYEQYF. CDR3 bases: TGTGCCAGCAGCCCAGGAGTTCTGCCGGGCTACGAGCAGTACTTC.

Relative to its sample, this clonotype is medium-sized. The V gene is TRBV29-1, the J gene TRBJ1-2; no clear D gene. CDR1 and CDR2 (germline): SQVTM, ANQGSEA. The CDR3 is made up of 11 amino acids. The ends were cut back, 5 bases at V and 4 bases at J, with 8 bases in the middle. DNA for the CDR3: TGCAGCGTTTTGGACCCCTATGGCTACACCTTC. Translating it yields CSVLDPYGYTF.

This sequence joins TRBV12-3 or TRBV12-4 and TRBJ1-6, with D possibly matching TRBD1 (6 bases). The CDR3 extends over 15 amino acids. V lost 2 bases, J lost 6 bases, and 11 bases lay in between. The CDR3 DNA reads TGTGCCAGCAGTTTAAGGACAGCCGCTAATTCACCCCTCCACTTT. Protein sequence: CASSLRTAANSPLHF.

The chain recombines TRBV27 with TRBJ2-7; TRBD2 is a possible D gene (7 bases). Deletions cut 0 bases from V and 9 bases from J, with 15 bases between. The CDR3 contains 14 residues. The V gene's germline CDR1 is MNHEY and CDR2 SMNVEV (reference sequence). CDR3 region: CASSLSSLGGGQYF. Written as DNA, the CDR3 is TGTGCCAGCAGTTTATCGTCGTTGGGAGGGGGGCAGTACTTC.

The chain combines TRBV6-6 with TRBJ1-2; 7 bases are a match to TRBD1. Unmatched junction bases numbered 6, after V lost 6 bases and J lost 2 bases. Germline V lookup: CDR1 MNHNY, CDR2 SVGAGI (reference sequence). The CDR3 extends over 14 amino acids. In DNA form, the CDR3 reads TGTGCCAGCAGCCTGATACAGGGGAACTATGGCTACACCTTC. Translation gives CASSLIQGNYGYTF.

This clonotype is medium-sized. The CDR3 nucleotides read TGTGCCAGCAGCCTGCCCCATCACACCATATATTTT. Amino acid sequence: CASSLPHHTIYF. The V gene is TRBV12-3 or TRBV12-4, the J gene TRBJ1-3; no clear D gene. The CDR3 spans 12 residues. V lost 6 bases to trimming and J lost 8 bases, with 11 bases between them.

The chain links TRBV12-3 or TRBV12-4 to TRBJ1-2; D is perhaps TRBD1 (6 bases). V gave up 7 bases and J gave up 1 base, with 16 bases separating them. The CDR3 has 15 amino acids. CDR3 sequence reads: CASTAGGGLNYGYTF. The CDR3 bases are TGTGCCAGCACCGCGGGGGGGGGGCTTAACTATGGCTACACCTTC.

Here the CDR3 reads CASSIHTGVSGANVLTF. The CDR3 DNA follows: TGTGCCAGTAGTATACATACAGGTGTGTCTGGGGCCAACGTCCTGACTTTC. The chain has TRBV19 and TRBJ2-6; tentatively, D is TRBD1 (5 bases). CDR3 size: 17 residues. The germline V gene has CDR1 LNHDA and CDR2 SQIVND (reference sequence). Trimming took 2 bases from V and 1 from J, leaving 12 bases between them.

The rearrangement joins TRBV18 to TRBJ1-2; a weak D match, TRBD1 (6 bases). The CDR3 spans 15 residues. Germline V gene data show CDR1 as KGHSH and CDR2 as LQKENI. V was shortened by 3 bases and J by 0 bases, with 11 bases between the two germline ends. The CDR3 DNA is TGTGCCAGCTCACCTCAGACAGGAACTAACTATGGCTACACCTTC. Translating it yields CASSPQTGTNYGYTF.

This clonotype occurred a few times. This sequence joins TRBV27 and TRBJ1-5, with D hard to call. The germline V gene has CDR1 MNHEY and CDR2 SMNVEV (reference sequence). CDR3 length: 16 amino acids. V lost 2 bases to trimming and J lost 0 bases, with 11 bases between them. CDR3 region: CASSLVYTHSNQPQHF. The CDR3, as DNA: TGTGCCAGCAGTTTAGTCTACACCCATAGCAATCAGCCCCAGCATTTT.

This clonotype occurred a few times. The rearrangement uses TRBV7-6 and TRBJ2-5; a possible D gene is TRBD2 (5 bases). The CDR3 is 14 amino acids. The germline V gene has CDR1 SGHVS and CDR2 FNYEAQ. V lost 2 bases to trimming and J lost 1 base, with 8 bases between them. Here the CDR3 reads CASSLNRGQETQYF. The CDR3 region has the DNA TGTGCCAGCAGCTTAAACCGGGGCCAAGAGACCCAGTACTTC.

In its sample, this clonotype was seen a few times. This chain links TRBV6-2 or TRBV6-3 with TRBJ2-5, with 9 bases matching TRBD2. The CDR3 length is 15 residues. Germline CDR1 MNHEY, CDR2 SVGEGT. V gave up 8 bases and J gave up 1 base; unmatched junction bases: 8. CDR3 sequence: CASADVAGAQETQYF. The CDR3 DNA reads TGTGCCAGCGCCGATGTAGCGGGGGCCCAAGAGACCCAGTACTTC.

The chain links TRBV4-3 to TRBJ2-3; tentative D call: TRBD2 (5 bases). Germline values: CDR1 LGHNA, CDR2 YSLEER. The CDR3 is made up of 15 amino acids. V gave up 0 bases and J gave up 8 bases, with 15 bases separating them. CDR3 nucleotide sequence: TGCGCCAGCAGCCAAGATAAGGCTAGCTGGGGTACGCAGTATTTT. It translates to CASSQDKASWGTQYF.

The V and J genes are TRBV6-2 or TRBV6-3 and TRBJ2-7; D is unclear. V was shortened by 4 bases and J by 2 bases, with 9 bases between the two germline ends. CDR1 is MNHEY, CDR2 SVGEGT, per germline. CDR3 size: 13 residues. CDR3 nucleotides: TGTGCCAGCAGTTTGAACTCAGCCTACGAGCAGTACTTC. It is translated as CASSLNSAYEQYF.

The chain uses TRBV6-1 and TRBJ1-6; D is unresolved. Germline V CDR1 and CDR2: MNHNS, SASEGT. The CDR3 contains 14 residues. Trimming pared 5 bases from V and 6 bases from J, leaving 11 bases between. The DNA for the CDR3 is TGTGCCAGCAGTTACTCAAGGGTTAATTCACCCCTCCACTTT. It is translated as CASSYSRVNSPLHF.

This clonotype turned up a few times. V is TRBV11-3 and J is TRBJ2-3; 11 bases map to TRBD2. The length of the CDR3 is 16 residues. The V gene end was trimmed by 6 bases and the J gene end by 5 bases; junction bases not matched to a gene: 10. Germline lookup yields CDR1 SGHNT and CDR2 YENEEA. CDR3 sequence (DNA): TGTGCCAGCAGACCCGGGATAGCGGGGGGGCAAGATACGCAGTATTTT. Its translation: CASRPGIAGGQDTQYF.

Only a few counts were recorded for this clonotype. The chain recombines TRBV19 with TRBJ2-5, with 16 positions matching TRBD2. Per the germline V gene, CDR1 is LNHDA and CDR2 is SQIVND (reference sequence). V was clipped by 7 bases and J by 3 bases; unmatched bases: 8. This CDR3 comprises 17 residues. CDR3 loop: CASKSLGLAGGKETQYF. The CDR3 nucleotides read TGTGCCAGTAAATCTTTGGGACTAGCGGGGGGGAAAGAGACCCAGTACTTC.

The gene calls are TRBV12-3 or TRBV12-4 and TRBJ1-5, with D hard to call. The CDR3 spans 14 residues. Trimming took 1 base from V and 1 from J, leaving 5 bases between them. This chain's CDR3 is CASSLGGSNQPQHF. The CDR3 bases are TGTGCCAGCAGTTTAGGCGGAAGCAATCAGCCCCAGCATTTT.

The sample holds a few counts of this clonotype. The rearrangement links TRBV30 to TRBJ2-1, with 8 bases identical to TRBD1. Germline CDR1 and CDR2: GTSNPN and SVGIG (reference sequence). The length of the CDR3 is 14 residues. J lost 7 bases, V lost 5 bases, and 10 bases had no gene match. DNA for the CDR3: TGTGCCTGGGAGGGGGGACAGGCGTCTAATGAGCAGTTCTTC. It translates to CAWEGGQASNEQFF.

A few counts support this clonotype. The genes are TRBV6-4 and TRBJ2-1, with 11 bases aligning to TRBD2. CDR3 length: 15 amino acids. Germline loops: CDR1 MRHNA, CDR2 SNTAGT. V shed 5 bases and J 8 bases; nucleotides not matched to a gene: 8. CDR3 DNA sequence: TGTGCCAGCAGTCCTACTAGCGGGAGTATGGATGAGCAGTTCTTC. Amino acids: CASSPTSGSMDEQFF.

Only a few counts were recorded for this clonotype. This rearrangement joins TRBV6-2 or TRBV6-3 to TRBJ2-1; no firm D call. Germline CDR1 reads MNHEY; CDR2 reads SVGEGT. The CDR3 loop spans 13 amino acids. V lost 6 bases and J lost 7, with 13 bases in between. DNA for the CDR3: TGTGCCAGCAGGGGATCGGGCCGGAATGAGCAGTTCTTC. This sequence encodes CASRGSGRNEQFF.

This clonotype was counted between two and nine times. The chain has TRBV27 and TRBJ1-5; possibly TRBD1 for D (5 bases). This CDR3 region has 15 residues. Trimming removed 6 bases at V and 0 bases at J, with 12 bases between. Germline V gives CDR1 MNHEY, CDR2 SMNVEV (reference sequence). The CDR3 sequence is CASRQGVISNQPQHF. In DNA, the CDR3 is TGTGCCAGCAGACAAGGGGTCATTAGCAATCAGCCCCAGCATTTT.

In this sample, this clonotype turned up a few times. The chain employs TRBV11-3 and TRBJ1-1; D uncertain. The length of the CDR3 is 14 residues. From germline, CDR1 is SGHNT and CDR2 YENEEA. Trimming left V 5 bases short and J 4 bases short, with 14 bases between. The DNA of the CDR3 is TGTGCCAGCAGCCCGCGGTGGGGTGGCACTGAAGCTTTCTTT. Translated: CASSPRWGGTEAFF.

This sequence joins TRBV6-5 and TRBJ2-7; D may be TRBD2 (6 bases). The CDR3 contains 16 residues. V was trimmed by 2 bases and J by 0 bases, leaving 14 bases between them. The germline V gene encodes CDR1 MNHEY and CDR2 SVGAGI. The CDR3 sequence is CASSYESGYSSYEQYF. The CDR3 nucleotides read TGTGCCAGCAGTTACGAGAGCGGGTATAGCTCCTACGAGCAGTACTTC.

The rearrangement uses TRBV11-3 and TRBJ2-7; either TRBD1 or TRBD2 may fit D (5 bases each). Germline CDR1 reads SGHNT; CDR2 reads YENEEA. The CDR3 extends over 14 amino acids. V dropped 5 bases and J dropped 0 bases, with 11 bases sitting between them. The CDR3 DNA follows: TGTGCCAGCAGCACCGGGACCGGCTCCTACGAGCAGTACTTC. Amino acids: CASSTGTGSYEQYF.

This clonotype was seen only a few times. V is TRBV6-6 and J is TRBJ1-3, with 10 bases lining up with TRBD1. Trimming cost V 2 bases and J 3 bases; bases outside gene matches: 1. The V gene's germline CDR1 is MNHNY and CDR2 SVGAGI (reference sequence). This CDR3 has 15 amino acids. CDR3 amino acids: CASSYRDRGGNTIYF. The CDR3 DNA sequence: TGTGCCAGCAGTTACCGGGACAGGGGTGGAAACACCATATATTTT.

V usage is TRBV11-3 and J usage is TRBJ2-1, with 10 bases matching TRBD2. CDR3 length: 15 amino acids. In germline, CDR1 is SGHNT, CDR2 YENEEA. With 5 bases clipped from V and 4 bases from J, the junction kept 5 bases outside the gene matches. The CDR3 region is CASSGTSGVYNEQFF. CDR3 DNA sequence: TGTGCCAGCAGCGGTACTAGCGGGGTTTACAATGAGCAGTTCTTC.